This TCR beta chain derives from a study of blood T cell repertoires in COVID-19 (TCRdb year 2020). Regarding the study in general: The collaborator samples originated in the United States, Italy and Spain and spanned the acute and convalescent phases of COVID-19. The prospective study material was composed of cDNA or gDNA derived from T cells, B-cell-depleted T cells, or PBMCs. The dataset comprised deeply sampled blood TCRbeta repertoires from subjects exposed to, actively infected with, or recovered from COVID-19. A freely available public database, intended as a resource for researchers studying the immune response to SARS-CoV-2, is where the repertoires were released. Samples came from the ongoing ImmuneRACE study (first 160 participants) plus 1,254 subjects from 6 global collaborators. A de-identified subject ID, COVID-19 status, age in years and sex were almost always included in the sample metadata. Where HLA class I and class II types were available, the types were taken from metadata supplied by the sample provider, not from assay-based typing.

As to this clone: Its antigen is unknown. Qualities for individual bases were not recorded, and no much larger clone is one base off.

The CDR3 sequence holds 13 residues, the cysteine and phenylalanine included. The CDR3 DNA has 39 bases and is translated from base 1. For CDR1 and CDR2, the germline V gene lists SGHTA and FQGNSA. Trimming takes 2 bases from V and 3 bases from J, and the germline ends sit 8 bases apart. Whole blood was collected in K2EDTA tubes by collaborating institutions according to the institutions' own protocols. For TCRbeta analysis, collaborators shipped samples in one of three forms: frozen whole blood, isolated PBMCs, or DNA extracted from either of those sample types. The immunoSEQ Assay, a bias-controlled multiplex PCR, was used to amplify TCRbeta CDR3 regions from genomic DNA. Turning to the authors' computational methods: The number of nucleated cells in each sample was estimated from the amplification of reference gene primers within the assay. To quantify the absolute abundance of each unique TCRbeta CDR3 rearrangement, sequence reads were collapsed and filtered. Productive Simpson clonality was computed per sample as the square root of Simpson's diversity index over productive rearrangements. Drawn from immuneACCESS, this table holds only the in-frame rearrangements with V and J called that TCRdb kept. Clones are partly lost; checked studies trace under half to an unresolved V gene and leave the rest unexplained. V, J and clone size reflect that table, while D and trimming were determined from the DNA. Present in this sample are some 300,000 clones, about 90% of which were seen just once. The ten largest clonotypes hold 2% to 3% of the sample.

Here is what the overall study found, with its caveats: The amount of clinical and demographic metadata varied by source and participant and was provided uncurated.

The sequence derives from a man between 18 and 29 years old with active or convalescent COVID-19. This chain is built from TRBV7-2 and TRBJ2-7; the D gene identity is not certain. Sequenced: peripheral blood. The nucleotides read TGTGCCAGCAGCTTAACACAACACTACGAGCAGTACTTC. This yields the protein CASSLTQHYEQYF.